This is a list of T cell receptor beta chains from one sample in a study of PD-1 blockade in classical Hodgkin lymphoma. Assay used: immunoSEQ multiplex PCR; TCRdb lists only in-frame clones, some missing. The sample lists almost 30,000 clones, roughly 80% occurring once. Sequencing used CD4+ T cells from blood, obtained before the fourth cycle of nivolumab. The receptor set was obtained from a human donor with classical Hodgkin lymphoma. CDR3s include the opening cysteine and the closing phenylalanine or tryptophan. A D gene is named only where the DNA matches it firmly. Where a row states a size, it is once, few, many or the class of an expanded clone; other rows omit it.

CDR3nt	CDR3aa	j_gene	v_gene	abundance	d_gene
TGTGCCACCAGCAGGGACCCCGGGACACAATTTAAAGCTTTCTTT	CATSRDPGTQFKAFF	TRBJ1-1	TRBV15	NA	NA
TGTGCCAGCAGCCCCGGGACAGCAAATTCACCCCTCCACTTT	CASSPGTANSPLHF	TRBJ1-6	TRBV28	few	TRBD1
TGTGCCAGCAAGGAGCGGGGGGGCCGGTCCTACAATGAGCAGTTCTTC	CASKERGGRSYNEQFF	TRBJ2-1	TRBV5-4	NA	TRBD2
TGCGCCAGCAGCTTGGAAGGGAATCCTTACTACAACATTCAGTACTTC	CASSLEGNPYYNIQYF	TRBJ2-4	TRBV5-1	NA	NA
TGCAGCGTTGACAGCTGGACTGAAGCTTTCTTT	CSVDSWTEAFF	TRBJ1-1	TRBV29-1	NA	NA
TGTGCCAGCTCACCAGGGACAGGGGGAACTGGGGCCAACGTCCTGACTTTC	CASSPGTGGTGANVLTF	TRBJ2-6	TRBV18	NA	TRBD1
TGTGCCAGCAGCCACCGATTCACCGGGGAGCTGTTTTTT	CASSHRFTGELFF	TRBJ2-2	TRBV14	few	NA
TGTGCCAGTTCGCCGGAAGGGAGCTCCTATAATTCACCCCTCCACTTT	CASSPEGSSYNSPLHF	TRBJ1-6	TRBV28	NA	NA
TGTGCCAGTAGTGATAACAGGGGGCAAAAACTGTTTTTT	CASSDNRGQKLFF	TRBJ1-4	TRBV19	NA	TRBD1
TGTGCCAGCAGCATCTACAATGAGCAGTTCTTC	CASSIYNEQFF	TRBJ2-1	TRBV6-1	NA	NA
TGTGCCAGCAGTACGGGGACGAACACCGGGGAGCTGTTTTTT	CASSTGTNTGELFF	TRBJ2-2	TRBV25-1	NA	NA
TGCGCCAGCAGCCCTAACCGAGGGGGCTACACCTTC	CASSPNRGGYTF	TRBJ1-2	TRBV5-1	NA	NA
TGTGCCAGCAGCTCCGCGGGGGGAGGCGGTTATGGCTACACCTTC	CASSSAGGGGYGYTF	TRBJ1-2	TRBV7-9	NA	NA
TGCGCCAGCAGCTTGGGGGGCATCAGCTCTGGAAACACCATATATTTT	CASSLGGISSGNTIYF	TRBJ1-3	TRBV5-1	NA	NA
TGTGCCAGCAGCCTCCTCAGGACTAATAATGAAAAACTGTTTTTT	CASSLLRTNNEKLFF	TRBJ1-4	TRBV5-5	NA	NA
TGTGCCAGCAGCCAGACAGGGGTACACTATGGCTACACCTTC	CASSQTGVHYGYTF	TRBJ1-2	TRBV7-2	few	TRBD1
TGCGCCAGCAGCTTGCAGGGAAGCACTGAAGCTTTCTTT	CASSLQGSTEAFF	TRBJ1-1	TRBV5-1	NA	NA
TGCGCCAGCAGCCCAAGGACTAGCGGGGGGGGAGAGCAGTACTTC	CASSPRTSGGGEQYF	TRBJ2-7	TRBV5-1	once	TRBD2